The count of the clone carrying this T cell receptor beta chain is one. Antigen: not known. Time point defined: pretreatment peripheral blood. This CDR3 contains 15 residues. The ends lost 2 bases at V and 8 bases at J; junction bases unmatched: 6. Germline CDR1 SGHRS, CDR2 YFSETQ. The table came from immunoSEQ multiplex PCR; TCRdb's copy has only in-frame clones and leaves some out. The sample comprises around 70,000 clones, around 90% of which are singletons, and 4.5% rests with the top ten. This entry comes from a study of PD-L1 blockade in urothelial cancer. Overall study: Most of the roughly 30 patients were men whose urothelial cancer was bladder-origin. Blood analysis occurred 3 weeks (second dose) and 6 weeks after treatment start. The number of prior chemotherapy regimens per patient was 0 to 3. The study, taken as a whole, reports: Tumor-associated TCR clones expanded more in blood at 3 weeks in patients with durable benefit.

This chain links TRBV5-1 with TRBJ2-1; 11 nucleotides agree with TRBD2. The input for sequencing was PBMCs, taken around atezolizumab (anti-PD-L1) treatment. The origin of this receptor is a man between 65 and 79 years old with urothelial cancer. In DNA, the CDR3 is TGCGCCAGCAGCTTTACTAGCGGGAGTGGAGATGAGCAGTTCTTC. Residues: CASSFTSGSGDEQFF. The full variable domain, completed using reference TRBV5-1 and TRBJ2-1, is KAGVTQTPRYLIKTRGQQVTLSCSPISGHRSVSWYQQTPGQGLQFLFEYFSETQRNKGNFPGRFSGRQFSNSRSEMNVSTLELGDSALYLCASSFTSGSGDEQFFGPGTRLTVL.